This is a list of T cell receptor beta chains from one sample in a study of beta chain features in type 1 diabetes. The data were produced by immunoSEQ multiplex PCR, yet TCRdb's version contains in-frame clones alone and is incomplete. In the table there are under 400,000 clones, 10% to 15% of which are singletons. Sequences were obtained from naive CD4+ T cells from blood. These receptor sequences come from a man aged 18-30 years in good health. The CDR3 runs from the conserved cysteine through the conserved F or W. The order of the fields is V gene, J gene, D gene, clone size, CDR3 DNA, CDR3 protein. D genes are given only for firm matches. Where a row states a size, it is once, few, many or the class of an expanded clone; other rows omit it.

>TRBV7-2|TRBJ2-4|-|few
TGTGCCAGCAGCGCACGAGGGTGGGACATTCAGTACTTC
CASSARGWDIQYF
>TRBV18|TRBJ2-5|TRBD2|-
TGTGCCAGCTCACCACTAGCGGGAGTCCGGGAGACCCAGTACTTC
CASSPLAGVRETQYF
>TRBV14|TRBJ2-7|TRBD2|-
TGTGCCAGCAGACCCGGGACTAGCGGAGACTACGAGCAGTACTTC
CASRPGTSGDYEQYF
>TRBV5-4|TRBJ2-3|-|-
TGTGCCAGCAGCCCGGCGGGGAGCGGAAGAAGCACAGATACGCAGTATTTT
CASSPAGSGRSTDTQYF
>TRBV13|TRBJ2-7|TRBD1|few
TGTGCCAGCACCTCCAGGGGGACCTACTACGAGCAGTACTTC
CASTSRGTYYEQYF
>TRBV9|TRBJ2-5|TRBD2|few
TGTGCCAGCAGCGTAGAAGCTAGCGGGCGCCAAGAGACCCAGTACTTC
CASSVEASGRQETQYF
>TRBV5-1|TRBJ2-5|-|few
TGCGCCAGCAGCCATCGGACAGAAGAGACCCAGTACTTC
CASSHRTEETQYF
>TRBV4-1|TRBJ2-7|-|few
TGCGCCAGCAGCCAAGATGGGGGCGCGGGGGCCCGCTACGAGCAGTACTTC
CASSQDGGAGARYEQYF
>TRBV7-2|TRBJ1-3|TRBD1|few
TGTGCCAGCAGCCCCCGGACAGGGGGCGTGAACACCATATATTTT
CASSPRTGGVNTIYF
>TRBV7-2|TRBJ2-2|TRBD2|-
TGTGCCAGCAGCTTAGTCCCTAGCGGGAGGAACACCGGGGAGCTGTTTTTT
CASSLVPSGRNTGELFF
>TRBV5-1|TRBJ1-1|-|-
TGCGCCAGCAGCTTTGGGGGCAACCGGAACACTGAAGCTTTCTTT
CASSFGGNRNTEAFF
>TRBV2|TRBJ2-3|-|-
TGTGCGGCTCACAGGGGGGGAACAGATACGCAGTATTTT
CAAHRGGTDTQYF
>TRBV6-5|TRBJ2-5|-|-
TGTGCCAGCAGTACTATCTTCGGACACTCGGGGACCCAGTACTTC
CASSTIFGHSGTQYF
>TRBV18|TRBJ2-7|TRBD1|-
TGTGCCAGCTCTCCCCAGGGGGCGGTTGAAGAGCAGTACTTC
CASSPQGAVEEQYF
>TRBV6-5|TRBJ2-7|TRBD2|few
TGTGCCAGCAGTTACTCCTTTGTAGCGGGGGGCTACGAGCAGTACTTC
CASSYSFVAGGYEQYF
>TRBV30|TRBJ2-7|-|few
TGTGCCTGGAGTGTATTTCGTCAGGGCTTACTCTTC
CAWSVFRQGLLF
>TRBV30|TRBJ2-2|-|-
TGTGCCTGGATCAGGGGAGTGACCGGGGAGCTGTTTTTT
CAWIRGVTGELFF
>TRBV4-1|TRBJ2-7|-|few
TGCGCCAGCAGCCGGCCCTCCTACGAGCAGTACTTC
CASSRPSYEQYF
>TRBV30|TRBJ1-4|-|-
TGTGCCTGGAGTTGGTCGCGTGAAAAACTGTTTTTT
CAWSWSREKLFF
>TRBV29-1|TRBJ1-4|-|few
TGCAGCGTTGAAGATCCGGTAAGGGCGGGTGGCAAACTGTTTTTT
CSVEDPVRAGGKLFF
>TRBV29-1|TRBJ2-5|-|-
TGCAGCGCTCACCGCGGAGGGGAGACCCAGTACTTC
CSAHRGGETQYF
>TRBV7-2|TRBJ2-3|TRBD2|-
TGTGCCAGCAGCCCTCCGCCTAGCGGGAGGACAGATACGCAGTATTTT
CASSPPPSGRTDTQYF